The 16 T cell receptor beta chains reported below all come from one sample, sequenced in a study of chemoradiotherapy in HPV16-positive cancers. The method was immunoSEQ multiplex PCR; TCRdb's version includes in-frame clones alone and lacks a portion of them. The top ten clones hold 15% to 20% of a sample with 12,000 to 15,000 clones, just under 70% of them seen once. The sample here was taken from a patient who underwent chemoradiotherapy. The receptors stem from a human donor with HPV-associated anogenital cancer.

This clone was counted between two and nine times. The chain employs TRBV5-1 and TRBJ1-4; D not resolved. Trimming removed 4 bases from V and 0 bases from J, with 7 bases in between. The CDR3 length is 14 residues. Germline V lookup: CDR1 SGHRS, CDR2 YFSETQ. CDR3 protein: CASSPESTNEKLFF. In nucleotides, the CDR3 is TGCGCCAGCAGCCCCGAGTCAACTAATGAAAAACTGTTTTTT.

The CDR3 sequence: CASSLNPGTNTGELFF. The CDR3 DNA reads as TGTGCCAGCAGCTTAAACCCAGGGACGAACACCGGGGAGCTGTTTTTT. The chain is built from TRBV7-3 and TRBJ2-2; maybe TRBD1 (5 bases). The CDR3 totals 16 residues. Trimming stripped 1 base from V and 0 bases from J, with 9 bases between. CDR1 and CDR2 from the germline V gene are SGHTA and FQGTGA. Using reference TRBV7-3 and TRBJ2-2 for the parts outside the CDR3, the full variable domain is GAGVSQTPSNKVTEKGKYVELRCDPISGHTALYWYRQSLGQGPEFLIYFQGTGAADDSGLPNDRFFAVRPEGSVSTLKIQRTERGDSAVYLCASSLNPGTNTGELFFGEGSRLTVL.

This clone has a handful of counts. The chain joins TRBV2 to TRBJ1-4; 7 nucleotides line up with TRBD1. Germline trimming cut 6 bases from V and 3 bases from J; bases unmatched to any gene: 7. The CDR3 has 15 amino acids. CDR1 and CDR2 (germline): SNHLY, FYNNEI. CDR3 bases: TGTGCCAGCAGCCGGCCCGGGACAGCTAATGAAAAACTGTTTTTT. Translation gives CASSRPGTANEKLFF.

CDR3 in amino acids: CASSLAVGSGTEAFF. The CDR3 region has the DNA TGCGCCAGCAGCTTGGCGGTGGGGTCGGGCACTGAAGCTTTCTTT. The gene calls are TRBV5-1 and TRBJ1-1, with D unresolved. The CDR3 runs 15 residues. Trimming stripped 0 bases from V and 4 bases from J, with 13 bases between. Germline CDR1 reads SGHRS; CDR2 reads YFSETQ.

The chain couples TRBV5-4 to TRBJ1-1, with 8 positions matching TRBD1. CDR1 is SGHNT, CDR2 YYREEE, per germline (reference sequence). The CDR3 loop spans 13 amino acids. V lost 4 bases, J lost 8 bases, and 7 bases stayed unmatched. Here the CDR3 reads CASSGQGFSEAFF. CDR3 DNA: TGTGCCAGCAGCGGACAGGGTTTCTCGGAAGCTTTCTTT.

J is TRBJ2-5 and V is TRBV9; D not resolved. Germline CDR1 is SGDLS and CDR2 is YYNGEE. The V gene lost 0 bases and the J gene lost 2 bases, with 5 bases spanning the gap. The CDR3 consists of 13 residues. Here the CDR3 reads CASSVATQETQYF. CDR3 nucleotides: TGTGCCAGCAGCGTAGCTACTCAAGAGACCCAGTACTTC.

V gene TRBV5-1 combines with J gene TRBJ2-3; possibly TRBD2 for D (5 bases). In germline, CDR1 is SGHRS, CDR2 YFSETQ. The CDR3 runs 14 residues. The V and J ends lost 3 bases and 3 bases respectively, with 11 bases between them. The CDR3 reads CASSWDRGTDTQYF. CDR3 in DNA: TGCGCCAGCAGCTGGGATCGAGGGACAGATACGCAGTATTTT.

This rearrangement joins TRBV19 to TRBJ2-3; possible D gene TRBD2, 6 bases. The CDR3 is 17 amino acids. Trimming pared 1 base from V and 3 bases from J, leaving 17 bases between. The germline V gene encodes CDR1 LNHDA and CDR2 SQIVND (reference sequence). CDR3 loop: CASSIGTTAGTTDTQYF. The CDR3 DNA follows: TGTGCCAGTAGTATAGGGACCACCGCGGGGACGACAGATACGCAGTATTTT.

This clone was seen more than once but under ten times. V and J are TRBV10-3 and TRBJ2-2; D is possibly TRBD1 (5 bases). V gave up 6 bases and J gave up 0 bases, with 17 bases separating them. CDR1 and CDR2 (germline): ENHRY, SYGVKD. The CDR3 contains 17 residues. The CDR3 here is CAIRDTQYFANTGELFF. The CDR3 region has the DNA TGTGCCATCAGGGACACCCAATACTTCGCGAACACCGGGGAGCTGTTTTTT.

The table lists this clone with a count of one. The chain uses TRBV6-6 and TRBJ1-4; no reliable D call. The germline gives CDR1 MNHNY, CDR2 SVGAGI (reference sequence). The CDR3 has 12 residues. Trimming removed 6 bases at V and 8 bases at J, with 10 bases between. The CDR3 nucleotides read TGTGCCAGCAGCCATCCAGGAGAAAAACTGTTTTTT. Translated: CASSHPGEKLFF.

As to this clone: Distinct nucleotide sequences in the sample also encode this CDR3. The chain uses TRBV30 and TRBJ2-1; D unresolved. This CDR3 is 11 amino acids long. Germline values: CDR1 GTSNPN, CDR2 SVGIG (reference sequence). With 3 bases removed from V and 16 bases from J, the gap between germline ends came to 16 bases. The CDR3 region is CAWRVGTRFFF. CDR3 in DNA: TGTGCCTGGAGAGTGGGTACAAGGTTTTTCTTC.

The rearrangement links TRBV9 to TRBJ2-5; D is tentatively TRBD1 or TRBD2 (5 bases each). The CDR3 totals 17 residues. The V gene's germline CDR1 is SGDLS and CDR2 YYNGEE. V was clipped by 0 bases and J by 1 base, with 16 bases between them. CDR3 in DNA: TGTGCCAGCAGCGTAGGAACCGGGACGGCTCGCCAAGAGACCCAGTACTTC. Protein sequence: CASSVGTGTARQETQYF.

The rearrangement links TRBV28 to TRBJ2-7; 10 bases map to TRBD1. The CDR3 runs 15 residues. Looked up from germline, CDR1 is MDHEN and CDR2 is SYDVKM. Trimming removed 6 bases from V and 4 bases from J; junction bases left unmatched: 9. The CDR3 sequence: CASSSTGTGVYEQYF. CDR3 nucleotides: TGTGCCAGCAGCTCAACCGGGACAGGGGTTTACGAGCAGTACTTC.

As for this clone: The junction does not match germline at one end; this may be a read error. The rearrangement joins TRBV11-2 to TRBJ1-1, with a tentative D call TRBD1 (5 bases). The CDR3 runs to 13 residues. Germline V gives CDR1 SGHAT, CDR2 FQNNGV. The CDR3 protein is CATSPRALTEAFF. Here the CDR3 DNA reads TGTGCCACCAGCCCCAGGGCCCTCACTGAAGCTTTCTTT.

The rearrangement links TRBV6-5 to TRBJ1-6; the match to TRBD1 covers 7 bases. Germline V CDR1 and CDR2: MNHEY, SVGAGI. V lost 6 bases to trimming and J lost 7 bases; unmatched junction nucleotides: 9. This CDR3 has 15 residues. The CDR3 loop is CASSRQGGVNSPLHF. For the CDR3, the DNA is TGTGCCAGCAGCAGACAGGGAGGGGTAAATTCACCCCTCCACTTT.

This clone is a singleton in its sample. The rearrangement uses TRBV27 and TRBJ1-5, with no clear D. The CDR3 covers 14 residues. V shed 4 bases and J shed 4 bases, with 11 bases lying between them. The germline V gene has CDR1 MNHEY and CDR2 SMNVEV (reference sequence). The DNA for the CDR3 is TGTGCCAGCAGTTCTAGCTGGAAAAATCAGCCCCAGCATTTT. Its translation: CASSSSWKNQPQHF.